The 15 T cell receptor beta chains in this list originate from one sample, sequenced in a study of blood T cell repertoires in COVID-19. TCRdb's copy holds only in-frame clones and misses some; the assay was immunoSEQ multiplex PCR. This repertoire shows approximately 220,000 clones, around 83% found once; its top ten account for around 3%. Sequenced sample: peripheral blood. Receptor source: a middle-aged man who had recovered from COVID-19.

This clone was observed a handful of times. The genes are TRBV5-1 and TRBJ2-1, with 8 bases fitting TRBD2. CDR1 and CDR2 from the germline V gene are SGHRS and YFSETQ. The CDR3 covers 13 residues. After removal of 0 bases from V and 10 bases from J, the junction contained 3 bases not matched to a gene. CDR3: CASSLESGREQFF. CDR3 coding DNA: TGCGCCAGCAGCTTGGAAAGCGGGAGAGAGCAGTTCTTC.

The CDR3 protein is CASSPSSGRYNEQFF. The CDR3 coding sequence is TGTGCCAGCAGCCCGTCTAGCGGACGGTACAATGAGCAGTTCTTC. The chain joins TRBV7-6 to TRBJ2-1, with 7 bases matching TRBD2. The germline CDR1 and CDR2 sequences are SGHVS and FNYEAQ. The CDR3 contains 15 residues. J gave up 4 bases and V 5 bases, and 8 bases lay outside the gene matches.

In regard to this clone: Its ends do not fully match the called genes, so a read error is possible. The chain carries TRBV10-3 and TRBJ2-7, with a tentative D call TRBD1 (6 bases). This CDR3 spans 11 amino acids. The germline CDR1 and CDR2 sequences are ENHRY and SYGVKD. CDR3 sequence (DNA): TGTGCCATCAGGGACAGCTCCAAGCAAAACTTC. Residues: CAIRDSSKQNF.

This sequence joins TRBV7-2 and TRBJ2-2, with TRBD1 matching 8 bases. Trimming took 2 bases from V and 2 from J; bases not matched to a gene: 4. The CDR3 covers 16 residues. The germline V gene encodes CDR1 SGHTA and CDR2 FQGNSA. CDR3 residues: CASSLQGAFNTGELFF. In DNA, the CDR3 is TGTGCCAGCAGCTTACAGGGGGCATTTAACACCGGGGAGCTGTTTTTT.

CDR3 in amino acids: CASARVVETQYF. The CDR3 DNA reads TGTGCCAGCGCGAGGGTTGTAGAGACCCAGTACTTC. J is TRBJ2-5 and V is TRBV3-1 (or the pseudogene TRBV3-2); possible D gene TRBD2, 5 bases. Germline assignment: CDR1 LGHDT and CDR2 YNNKEL (reference sequence). V shed 8 bases and J shed 4 bases, with 11 bases lying between them. The CDR3 totals 12 residues.

The chain is built from TRBV29-1 and TRBJ1-1, with D hard to call. Deletions cut 7 bases from V and 1 base from J, with 7 bases between. Germline assignment: CDR1 SQVTM and CDR2 ANQGSEA. The CDR3 is 11 amino acids. CDR3 region: CSALGNTEAFF. The DNA of the CDR3 is TGCAGCGCCCTCGGGAACACTGAAGCTTTCTTT.

The chain is built from TRBV5-1 and TRBJ1-2; TRBD1 matches 11 bases. V dropped 1 base and J dropped 4; count of bases not matched to a gene: 9. This CDR3 has 17 residues. Germline V gene lookup returns CDR1 SGHRS and CDR2 YFSETQ. CDR3 protein: CASSLTPPDRGLYGYTF. CDR3 sequence (DNA): TGCGCCAGCAGCTTGACCCCTCCGGACAGGGGGCTCTATGGCTACACCTTC. The variable domain in full, completed from reference TRBV5-1 and TRBJ1-2, reads KAGVTQTPRYLIKTRGQQVTLSCSPISGHRSVSWYQQTPGQGLQFLFEYFSETQRNKGNFPGRFSGRQFSNSRSEMNVSTLELGDSALYLCASSLTPPDRGLYGYTFGSGTRLTVV.

V is TRBV19 and J is TRBJ2-1; TRBD1 agrees at 8 bases. The V and J ends lost 6 bases and 2 bases, in that order; junction bases with no gene match: 6. Germline assignment: CDR1 LNHDA and CDR2 SQIVND (reference sequence). This CDR3 region has 15 residues. CDR3 in amino acids: CASRRTGSPYNEQFF. The CDR3 DNA follows: TGTGCCAGTAGAAGGACAGGGTCCCCCTACAATGAGCAGTTCTTC.

For the CDR3, the DNA is TGTGCCAGCAGTCACACGGCCGGAGGACAGGGACGCTATGGCTACACCTTC. This translates into CASSHTAGGQGRYGYTF. The chain links TRBV28 to TRBJ1-2; 8 bases fit TRBD1. The germline gives CDR1 MDHEN, CDR2 SYDVKM. Losses at the gene ends were 5 bases for V and 4 bases for J; bases not matched to a gene: 15. The CDR3 covers 17 residues.

This clone appeared a few times. The chain combines TRBV28 with TRBJ1-2; D possibly corresponds to TRBD1 (5 bases). CDR1 MDHEN and CDR2 SYDVKM come from the germline V gene. The V end was cut by 10 bases, the J end by 4 bases, with 13 bases between. The CDR3 is made up of 12 amino acids. CDR3 bases: TGTGCCACCAATACAGGAATCTATGGCTACACCTTC. This encodes CATNTGIYGYTF.

The chain is built from TRBV7-2 and TRBJ1-2, with no clear D. The length of the CDR3 is 13 residues. The V end lost 1 base, the J end lost 5 bases, and 8 bases lay between the germline ends. CDR1 is SGHTA, CDR2 FQGNSA, per germline. The CDR3 sequence: CASSLDTLYGYTF. The CDR3 DNA follows: TGTGCCAGCAGCTTAGACACGCTTTATGGCTACACCTTC.

The chain links TRBV28 to TRBJ2-7; D possibly corresponds to TRBD2 (6 bases). Per the germline V gene, CDR1 is MDHEN and CDR2 is SYDVKM. The V and J ends lost 3 bases and 4 bases respectively, with 10 bases between them. The CDR3 has 13 amino acids. Here the CDR3 reads CASSFPGLYEQYF. CDR3 nucleotide sequence: TGTGCCAGCAGTTTCCCCGGACTATACGAGCAGTACTTC.

The rearrangement links TRBV7-8 to TRBJ2-1; TRBD2 matches at 9 bases. After removal of 2 bases from V and 4 bases from J, the junction contained 6 bases not matched to a gene. The germline gives CDR1 SGHVS, CDR2 FQNEAQ. The length of the CDR3 is 16 residues. The CDR3 spells CASSLRREGLYNEQFF. The CDR3 region has the DNA TGTGCCAGCAGCTTACGGCGGGAGGGCCTTTACAATGAGCAGTTCTTC.

The genes are TRBV27 and TRBJ2-1; 10 positions agree with TRBD2. The CDR3 totals 13 residues. In germline, CDR1 is MNHEY, CDR2 SMNVEV (reference sequence). V lost 6 bases, J lost 6 bases, and 2 bases stayed unmatched. The CDR3 DNA reads TGTGCCAGCAGACTAGCGGGGAGCAATGAGCAGTTCTTC. Protein product: CASRLAGSNEQFF.

This sequence joins TRBV10-2 and TRBJ2-7, with D perhaps matching TRBD1 (5 bases). CDR1 is WSHSY and CDR2 is SAAADI in the germline V gene. The length of the CDR3 is 12 residues. Trimming pared 9 bases from V and 2 bases from J, leaving 11 bases between. CDR3: CASQGGTYEQYF. In DNA form, the CDR3 reads TGCGCCAGTCAGGGCGGAACCTACGAGCAGTACTTC.